This is a list of T cell receptor beta chains from one sample in a study of blood T cell repertoires in COVID-19. Sequenced by immunoSEQ multiplex PCR; TCRdb stores in-frame clones only, minus some. The profile covers over 250,000 clones, with roughly nine tenths appearing a single time and roughly 2.2% taken by the ten largest. Specimen: peripheral blood. These receptors came from a man aged 50-60 years with acute or convalescent COVID-19. The CDR3 runs from the conserved cysteine through the conserved F or W.

>TRBJ1-2|TRBV9
CASTTTGANYGYTF
>TRBJ2-5|TRBV5-1
CASSPRTSGGAIETQYF
>TRBJ2-1|TRBV5-5
CASSLLVWDPLSGNEQFF
>TRBJ2-2|TRBV5-1
CASSTKTSPGELFF
>TRBJ1-2|TRBV2
CASSEGPRSGGMGGYTF
>TRBJ1-1|TRBV19
CASSIRQRTEAFF
>TRBJ2-4|TRBV27
CASSLRGAWGNIQYF
>TRBJ2-7|TRBV19
CASRASGGVMEYF
>TRBJ1-2|TRBV2
CAAGTGTSNYGYTF
>TRBJ1-1|TRBV5-6
CASSRRDRGYTEAFF
>TRBJ1-2|TRBV29-1
CSVERGMNGYGYTF
>TRBJ1-2|TRBV10-2
CASSPDEAVYTF
>TRBJ2-7|TRBV19
CASSTYRDSYEQYF
>TRBJ1-2|TRBV3-1/TRBV3-2
CASSKDPSGDYGYTF
>TRBJ1-5|TRBV7-8
CASSALDRGWDQPQHF
>TRBJ1-2|TRBV3-1/TRBV3-2
CASSQGGRGRGGYTF
>TRBJ2-7|TRBV5-1
CASSLEVSGYEQYF
>TRBJ2-3|TRBV9
CASGRASGEVADTQYF
>TRBJ1-5|TRBV30
CAWTVGGYGPQHF
>TRBJ2-2|TRBV13
CASTPSANTGELFF
>TRBJ1-1|TRBV18
CASSPPLGSRRGAFF
>TRBJ2-5|TRBV9
CASSVRGGQETQYF
>TRBJ2-2|TRBV11-2
CASSFGDRVTGELFF
>TRBJ2-5|TRBV7-3
CASSSRLAETQYF
>TRBJ2-3|TRBV10-3
CAIPSGDMSDTQYF
>TRBJ1-1|TRBV19
CASSSDRRRDTEAFF
>TRBJ1-2|TRBV7-9
CASSLNGAPTNYGYTF
>TRBJ1-5|TRBV7-9
CASSSFGGSNQPQHF
>TRBJ2-4|TRBV7-2
CASSSRPAGLGIQYF
>TRBJ2-7|TRBV18
CASSDYGQGGDEQYF
>TRBJ2-5|TRBV5-6
CASSAPGQQETQYF
>TRBJ2-5|TRBV9
CASSTRQSYQETQYF
>TRBJ2-1|TRBV11-2
CASSLGQAGGPRVEQFF
>TRBJ1-2|TRBV5-1
CASKADYYGYTF
>TRBJ1-2|TRBV3-1/TRBV3-2
CASSQEIGGGGYTF
>TRBJ1-1|TRBV10-3
CAIKDAGGTEAFF
>TRBJ2-7|TRBV11-2
CASSLSGNEQYF
>TRBJ1-6|TRBV7-2
CASSLAAHNSPLHF
>TRBJ2-7|TRBV6-5
CASSYALGGNRYEQYF
>TRBJ1-5|TRBV10-3
CAISESSGGITSNQPQHF